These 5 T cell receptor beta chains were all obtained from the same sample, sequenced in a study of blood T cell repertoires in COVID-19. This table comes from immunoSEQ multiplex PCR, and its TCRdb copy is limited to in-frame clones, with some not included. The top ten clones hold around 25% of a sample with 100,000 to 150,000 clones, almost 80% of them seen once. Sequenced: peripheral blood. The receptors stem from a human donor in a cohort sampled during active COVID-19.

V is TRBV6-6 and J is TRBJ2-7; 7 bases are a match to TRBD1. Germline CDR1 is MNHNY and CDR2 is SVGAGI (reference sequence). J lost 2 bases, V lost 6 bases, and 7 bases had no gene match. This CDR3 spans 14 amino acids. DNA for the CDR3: TGTGCCAGCAGCCCCCTGACAGGGACCTACGAGCAGTACTTC. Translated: CASSPLTGTYEQYF.

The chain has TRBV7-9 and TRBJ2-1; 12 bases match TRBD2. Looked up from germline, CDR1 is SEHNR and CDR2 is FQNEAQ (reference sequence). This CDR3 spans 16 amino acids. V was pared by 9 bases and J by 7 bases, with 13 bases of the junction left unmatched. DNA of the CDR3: TGTGCCAGTATAATAGGCACTAGCGGGGGGAAGAATGAGCAGTTCTTC. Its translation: CASIIGTSGGKNEQFF.

The CDR3: CATSREDSYEQYF. DNA for the CDR3: TGTGCCACCAGCAGAGAAGACAGCTACGAGCAGTACTTC. The rearrangement joins TRBV15 to TRBJ2-7, with D possibly being TRBD1 (5 bases). CDR3 size: 13 residues. Looked up from germline, CDR1 is LNHNV and CDR2 is YYDKDF (reference sequence). V was clipped by 0 bases and J by 3 bases, with 6 bases between them.

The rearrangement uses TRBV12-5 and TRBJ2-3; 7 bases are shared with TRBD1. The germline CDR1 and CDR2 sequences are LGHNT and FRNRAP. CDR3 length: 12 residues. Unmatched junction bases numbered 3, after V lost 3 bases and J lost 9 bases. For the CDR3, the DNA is TGTGCTAGTGGTTTCCCAGGGGGAACGCAGTATTTT. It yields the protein CASGFPGGTQYF.

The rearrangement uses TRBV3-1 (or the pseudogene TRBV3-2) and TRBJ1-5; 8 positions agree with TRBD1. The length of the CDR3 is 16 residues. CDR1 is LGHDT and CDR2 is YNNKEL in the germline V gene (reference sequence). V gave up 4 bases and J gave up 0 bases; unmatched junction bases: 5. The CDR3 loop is CASSRTTGDSNQPQHF. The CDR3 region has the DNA TGTGCCAGCAGCCGGACGACAGGGGATAGCAATCAGCCCCAGCATTTT.